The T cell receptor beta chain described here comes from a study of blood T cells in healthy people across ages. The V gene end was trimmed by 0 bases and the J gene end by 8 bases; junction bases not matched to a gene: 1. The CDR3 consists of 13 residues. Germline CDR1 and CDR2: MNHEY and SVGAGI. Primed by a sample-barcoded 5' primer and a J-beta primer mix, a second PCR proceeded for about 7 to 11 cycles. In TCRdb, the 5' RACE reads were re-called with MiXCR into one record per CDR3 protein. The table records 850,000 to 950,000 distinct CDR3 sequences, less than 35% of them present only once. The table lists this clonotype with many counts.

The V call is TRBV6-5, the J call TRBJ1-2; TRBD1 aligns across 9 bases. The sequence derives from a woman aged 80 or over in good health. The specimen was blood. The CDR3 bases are TGTGCCAGCAGTTACTCCGGGACAGGGGGCTACACCTTC. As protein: CASSYSGTGGYTF.